These 25 T cell receptor beta chains were all obtained from the same sample, sequenced in a study of graft-versus-host responses after intestinal transplantation. The antigens of these receptors remain unknown. Using immunoSEQ multiplex PCR, the repertoire was profiled, and TCRdb retains in-frame clones only, with some absent. This sample has 65,000 to 90,000 clones, with around 93% found just once. Specimen: unstimulated CD8+ T cells sorted from spleen or lymph node cells, collected before transplant. The source is a human donor who was the organ donor for an intestinal transplant.

CDR3 nucleotide sequence: TGCGCCAGCAGCCAAGCGACCTGGGGCAGGCCGGGTGGCTACACCTTC. Translation: CASSQATWGRPGGYTF. The chain is built from TRBV4-1 and TRBJ1-2; D might be TRBD1 (5 bases). V gave up 1 base and J gave up 7 bases, with 19 bases separating them. This CDR3 region has 16 residues. In germline, CDR1 is MGHRA, CDR2 YSYEKL.

J is TRBJ2-7 and V is TRBV11-3; 9 positions match TRBD1. J lost 4 bases, V lost 5 bases, and 9 bases had no gene match. The CDR3 covers 15 residues. Germline lookup yields CDR1 SGHNT and CDR2 YENEEA. The CDR3 DNA is TGTGCCAGCAGCCCGCCCGGGACAGGGATTTACGAGCAGTACTTC. As protein: CASSPPGTGIYEQYF. Variable domain in full (rest from reference TRBV11-3 and TRBJ2-7): EAGVVQSPRYKIIEKKQPVAFWCNPISGHNTLYWYLQNLGQGPELLIRYENEEAVDDSQLPKDRFSAERLKGVDSTLKIQPAELGDSAVYLCASSPPGTGIYEQYFGPGTRLTVT.

The rearrangement uses TRBV29-1 and TRBJ1-1; D uncertain. Germline assignment: CDR1 SQVTM and CDR2 ANQGSEA. This CDR3 contains 12 residues. V lost 7 bases and J 3 bases, leaving 12 bases between the germline ends. Written as DNA, the CDR3 is TGCAGCGGATTGATGGGAGACACTGAAGCTTTCTTT. This codes for CSGLMGDTEAFF. Full variable domain (missing parts from reference TRBV29-1 and TRBJ1-1): SAVISQKPSRDICQRGTSLTIQCQVDSQVTMMFWYRQQPGQSLTLIATANQGSEATYESGFVIDKFPISRPNLTFSTLTVSNMSPEDSSIYLCSGLMGDTEAFFGQGTRLTVV.

This clone is a singleton in its sample. The chain joins TRBV4-1 to TRBJ2-3; D perhaps matches TRBD2 (6 bases). The CDR3 loop spans 16 amino acids. The germline gives CDR1 MGHRA, CDR2 YSYEKL. V was shortened by 1 base and J by 5 bases, with 16 bases between the two germline ends. The CDR3 here is CASSQGGTPPGDTQYF. CDR3 coding DNA: TGCGCCAGCAGCCAAGGAGGGACTCCACCCGGAGATACGCAGTATTTT.

The rearrangement joins TRBV21-1 to TRBJ2-4. TRBV21-1 is marked as a pseudogene. This CDR3 is built from 18 residues. This chain's CDR3 is CASSIRLRALLAKNIQYF. Here the CDR3 DNA reads TGTGCCAGCAGCATCCGTCTTAGGGCACTCCTAGCCAAAAACATTCAGTACTTC.

A note on this clone: No conserved phenylalanine or tryptophan is present at the end of the CDR3, so a read error is the likely explanation. The CDR3 bases are TGTGCCAGTAGTATGGGGAACACTGAAGCTTTCCTT. Protein: CASSMGNTEAFL. The J gene is TRBJ1-1, the V gene TRBV19, with D unresolved. V dropped 3 bases and J dropped 1 base, with 3 bases sitting between them. CDR1 is LNHDA, CDR2 SQIVND, per germline (reference sequence). This CDR3 contains 12 residues.

The rearrangement uses TRBV28 and TRBJ2-7; D is perhaps TRBD1 (8 bases). The V gene lost 4 bases and the J gene lost 6 bases, with 16 bases spanning the gap. The CDR3 spans 14 residues. Germline V gives CDR1 MDHEN, CDR2 SYDVKM. The CDR3 reads CASSYRHRGGEQYF. CDR3 coding DNA: TGTGCCAGCAGTTACAGACACAGGGGGGGCGAGCAGTACTTC. Based on the CDR3 plus reference TRBV28 and TRBJ2-7, the full variable domain is DVKVTQSSRYLVKRTGEKVFLECVQDMDHENMFWYRQDPGLGLRLIYFSYDVKMKEKGDIPEGYSVSREKKERFSLILESASTNQTSMYLCASSYRHRGGEQYFGPGTRLTVT.

This chain connects TRBV28 to TRBJ2-5, with D tentatively TRBD1 (6 bases). Trimming removed 6 bases at V and 9 bases at J, with 17 bases between. CDR3 length equals 13 residues. Germline CDR1 reads MDHEN; CDR2 reads SYDVKM. CDR3 nucleotides: TGTGCCAGCAGCACGGGACAATGGAGACCCCAGTACTTC. This codes for CASSTGQWRPQYF. Based on the CDR3 plus reference TRBV28 and TRBJ2-5, the full variable domain is DVKVTQSSRYLVKRTGEKVFLECVQDMDHENMFWYRQDPGLGLRLIYFSYDVKMKEKGDIPEGYSVSREKKERFSLILESASTNQTSMYLCASSTGQWRPQYFGPGTRLLVL.

This chain uses TRBV5-4 with TRBJ1-1, with D uncertain. Looked up from germline, CDR1 is SGHNT and CDR2 is YYREEE (reference sequence). Trimming removed 0 bases from V and 11 bases from J, with 8 bases in between. This CDR3 contains 11 residues. The CDR3 nucleotides are TGTGCCAGCAGCTTGGGATCCGCGGCTTTCTTT. It translates to CASSLGSAAFF.

CDR3 protein: CASSQVRGWRYTF. The CDR3 DNA reads TGCGCCAGCAGCCAAGTGCGGGGTTGGCGCTACACCTTC. V gene TRBV4-1 combines with J gene TRBJ1-2; D remains unclear. Germline values: CDR1 MGHRA, CDR2 YSYEKL. The CDR3 has 13 amino acids. The germline V and J ends were trimmed by 1 base and 9 bases, with 12 bases remaining between them.

V usage is TRBV7-2 and J usage is TRBJ1-2; possible D gene TRBD1, 5 bases. In germline, CDR1 is SGHTA, CDR2 FQGNSA. V was shortened by 5 bases and J by 10 bases, with 11 bases between the two germline ends. There are 11 residues in the CDR3. In DNA form, the CDR3 reads TGTGCCAGCAGCCGTAGGGGCCTCTACACCTTC. It yields the protein CASSRRGLYTF.

The chain uses TRBV11-2 and TRBJ1-1; possibly TRBD1 for D (6 bases). In germline, CDR1 is SGHAT, CDR2 FQNNGV. The CDR3 loop spans 18 amino acids. Trimming took 3 bases from V and 1 from J, leaving 21 bases between them. CDR3 bases: TGTGCCAGCAGCTTCAGCGGGTGGTCAGGGGTTGCGAACACTGAAGCTTTCTTT. As protein: CASSFSGWSGVANTEAFF. Full variable domain (outside the CDR3, taken from reference TRBV11-2 and TRBJ1-1): EAGVAQSPRYKIIEKRQSVAFWCNPISGHATLYWYQQILGQGPKLLIQFQNNGVVDDSQLPKDRFSAERLKGVDSTLKIQPAKLEDSAVYLCASSFSGWSGVANTEAFFGQGTRLTVV.

The genes are TRBV25-1 and TRBJ1-2; a weak D match, TRBD1 (5 bases). This CDR3 is built from 14 residues. Germline CDR1 reads MGHDK; CDR2 reads SYGVNS. V gave up 2 bases and J gave up 0 bases, with 7 bases separating them. CDR3 bases: TGTGCCAGCAGTGAAAGGGGAGCTAACTATGGCTACACCTTC. It encodes CASSERGANYGYTF.

About this clone itself: At one end the junction does not follow the germline gene, possibly because of a read error. The chain couples TRBV14 to TRBJ2-7; D possibly corresponds to TRBD1 (5 bases). Per germline, CDR1 SGHDN and CDR2 FVKESK. CDR3 length: 13 amino acids. The DNA of the CDR3 is TGTGCCAGCAGACAAGGGGTCCGCTACGAGCAGTACTTC. This translates into CASRQGVRYEQYF.

For the CDR3, the DNA is TGCGCCAGCAGCTTGGGTGCGGGGTGGGTCGATGAGCAGTTCTTC. This sequence encodes CASSLGAGWVDEQFF. The chain recombines TRBV5-1 with TRBJ2-1, with a tentative D call TRBD2 (6 bases). This CDR3 spans 15 amino acids. Germline-derived CDR1 and CDR2 are SGHRS and YFSETQ. The V end was cut by 0 bases, the J end by 8 bases, with 15 bases between.

This chain connects TRBV5-1 to TRBJ2-2; 9 bases are a match to TRBD2. The CDR3 covers 16 residues. V was pared by 0 bases and J by 4 bases, with 4 bases of the junction left unmatched. Germline V gene data show CDR1 as SGHRS and CDR2 as YFSETQ. The CDR3 nucleotides are TGCGCCAGCAGCTTGGGGACTAGCGTCGGCACCGGGGAGCTGTTTTTT. Translating it yields CASSLGTSVGTGELFF.

With respect to this clone: Its ends do not fully match the called genes, so a read error is possible. In DNA, the CDR3 is TGTGCCTGGAGTCAAGGACTAGCCCAAGCATTT. It encodes CAWSQGLAQAF. This chain uses TRBV30 with TRBJ2-3; 8 positions match TRBD2. Germline CDR1 reads GTSNPN; CDR2 reads SVGIG (reference sequence). The CDR3 consists of 11 residues.

The CDR3 sequence: CASGTGHREDTEAFF. The CDR3 coding sequence is TGTGCTAGTGGTACAGGACACCGCGAGGACACTGAAGCTTTCTTT. V gene TRBV12-5 combines with J gene TRBJ1-1; weak D call: TRBD1 (5 bases). Germline lookup yields CDR1 LGHNT and CDR2 FRNRAP. The ends were cut back, 5 bases at V and 3 bases at J, with 16 bases in the middle. This CDR3 is 15 amino acids long.

The CDR3 reads CASSLGAPLGELFF. CDR3 coding DNA: TGTGCCAGCAGCTTGGGGGCCCCCCTCGGGGAGCTGTTTTTT. J is TRBJ2-2 and V is TRBV5-5; the D is unclear. The CDR3 is 14 residues long. Germline CDR1 SGHKS, CDR2 YYEKEE (reference sequence). Trimming cost V 0 bases and J 7 bases, with 10 bases left between them. Using reference TRBV5-5 and TRBJ2-2 for the parts outside the CDR3, the full variable domain is DAGVTQSPTHLIKTRGQQVTLRCSPISGHKSVSWYQQVLGQGPQFIFQYYEKEERGRGNFPDRFSARQFPNYSSELNVNALLLGDSALYLCASSLGAPLGELFFGEGSRLTVL.

The gene calls are TRBV6-5 and TRBJ1-5; no clear D gene. Trimming removed 5 bases at V and 6 bases at J, with 5 bases between. The CDR3 totals 11 residues. Germline assignment: CDR1 MNHEY and CDR2 SVGAGI. The CDR3 reads CASSGTQPQHF. The CDR3 DNA reads TGTGCCAGCAGTGGAACTCAGCCCCAGCATTTT.

The rearrangement links TRBV7-6 to TRBJ2-2; 13 bases are shared with TRBD2. Germline values: CDR1 SGHVS, CDR2 FNYEAQ. This CDR3 contains 16 residues. V dropped 5 bases and J dropped 5; count of bases not matched to a gene: 5. The CDR3 DNA is TGTGCCAGCAGCGGACTAGCGGGGGAATTTACCGGGGAGCTGTTTTTT. It translates to CASSGLAGEFTGELFF.

The chain joins TRBV4-1 to TRBJ2-2, with D maybe TRBD2 (6 bases). The CDR3 contains 14 residues. Per germline, CDR1 MGHRA and CDR2 YSYEKL. Deletions cut 2 bases from V and 6 bases from J, with 10 bases between. The CDR3 here is CASSQRLVSGELFF. The CDR3 coding sequence is TGCGCCAGCAGCCAACGACTAGTTTCCGGGGAGCTGTTTTTT.

This clone was picked up a small number of times. The genes are TRBV12-5 and TRBJ2-1; TRBD1 might be the D (6 bases). Germline V lookup: CDR1 LGHNT, CDR2 FRNRAP. CDR3 length: 15 residues. V gave up 2 bases and J gave up 2 bases, with 10 bases separating them. The CDR3 coding sequence is TGTGCTAGTGGTTTGACAGGGCCCACCTACAATGAGCAGTTCTTC. Amino acids: CASGLTGPTYNEQFF.

The chain couples TRBV28 to TRBJ1-2; 10 bases are a match to TRBD1. CDR1 is MDHEN, CDR2 SYDVKM, per germline. J gave up 5 bases and V 5 bases, and 2 bases lay outside the gene matches. The CDR3 covers 13 residues. The CDR3 DNA is TGTGCCAGCAGTCTGGGACAGGGGTATGGCTACACCTTC. This gives the protein CASSLGQGYGYTF.

The chain uses TRBV4-1 and TRBJ2-1, with TRBD1 as a possible D gene (6 bases). CDR1 MGHRA and CDR2 YSYEKL come from the germline V gene. The V gene lost 2 bases and the J gene lost 4 bases, with 12 bases spanning the gap. The CDR3 extends over 15 amino acids. CDR3 amino acids: CASSQRTVLYNEQFF. CDR3 in DNA: TGCGCCAGCAGCCAAAGGACAGTTCTTTACAATGAGCAGTTCTTC.